What follows are 2 T cell receptor beta chains derived from one specimen sequenced in a study of CD8+CD57+ T cells in acquired aplastic anemia. Genomic DNA templated the TCR beta VDJ and CDR3 profiling. TCRdb re-called the reads through MiXCR, storing one row per CDR3 protein. Of some 82,000 distinct CDR3 sequences in the sample, approximately 45% were seen once. Sequenced material: sorted CD4+, CD8+, or CD8+CD57+ T cells (not recorded which) from PBMCs. These receptors came from a human donor in good health, serving as a control.

V usage is TRBV27 and J usage is TRBJ2-3, with a tentative D call TRBD2 (6 bases). V dropped 4 bases and J dropped 2 bases, with 19 bases sitting between them. Germline CDR1 reads MNHEY; CDR2 reads SMNVEV (reference sequence). The CDR3 contains 17 residues. The CDR3 sequence is CASSSVLAPTNTDTQYF. The CDR3 DNA follows: TGTGCCAGCAGTTCAGTCCTAGCGCCCACCAACACAGATACGCAGTATTTT.

This clonotype was detected ten times or more. The chain links TRBV25-1 to TRBJ2-3; D is possibly TRBD1 (5 bases). Trimming removed 5 bases at V and 1 base at J, with 7 bases between. This CDR3 spans 13 amino acids. Germline CDR1 is MGHDK and CDR2 is SYGVNS. The CDR3 spells CASSSTGTDTQYF. CDR3 nucleotides: TGTGCCAGCAGTTCGACAGGCACAGATACGCAGTATTTT.